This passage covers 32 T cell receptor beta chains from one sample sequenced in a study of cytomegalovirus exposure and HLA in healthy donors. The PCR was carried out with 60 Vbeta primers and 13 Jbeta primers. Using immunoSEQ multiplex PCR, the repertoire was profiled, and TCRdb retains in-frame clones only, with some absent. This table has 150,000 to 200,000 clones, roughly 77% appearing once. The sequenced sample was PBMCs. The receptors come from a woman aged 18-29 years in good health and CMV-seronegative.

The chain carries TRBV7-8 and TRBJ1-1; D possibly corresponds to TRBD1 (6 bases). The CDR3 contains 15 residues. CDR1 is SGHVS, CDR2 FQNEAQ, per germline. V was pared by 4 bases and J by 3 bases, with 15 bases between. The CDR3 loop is CASSSPATGHTEAFF. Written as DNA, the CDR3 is TGTGCCAGCAGCTCCCCCGCCACAGGGCACACTGAAGCTTTCTTT.

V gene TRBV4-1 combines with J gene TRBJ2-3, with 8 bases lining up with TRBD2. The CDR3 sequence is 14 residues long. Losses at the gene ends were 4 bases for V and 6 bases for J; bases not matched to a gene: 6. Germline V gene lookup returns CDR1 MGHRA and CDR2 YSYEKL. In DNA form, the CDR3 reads TGCGCCAGCAGCCGAGCGGGAGACGCGGATACGCAGTATTTT. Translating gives CASSRAGDADTQYF.

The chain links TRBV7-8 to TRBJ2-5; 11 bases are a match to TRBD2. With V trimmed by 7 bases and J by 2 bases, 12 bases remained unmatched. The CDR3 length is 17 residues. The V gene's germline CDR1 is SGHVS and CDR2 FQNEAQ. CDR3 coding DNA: TGTGCCAGCAATCCCTTGTATAGCGGGAGGGGGCAAGAGACCCAGTACTTC. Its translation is CASNPLYSGRGQETQYF.

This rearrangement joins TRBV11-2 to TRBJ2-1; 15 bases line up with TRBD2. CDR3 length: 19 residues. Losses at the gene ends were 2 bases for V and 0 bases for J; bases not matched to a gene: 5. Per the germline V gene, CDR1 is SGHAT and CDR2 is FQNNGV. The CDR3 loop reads CASSLRGLAGGSSYNEQFF. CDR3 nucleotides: TGTGCCAGCAGCTTACGGGGACTAGCGGGAGGCAGCTCCTACAATGAGCAGTTCTTC.

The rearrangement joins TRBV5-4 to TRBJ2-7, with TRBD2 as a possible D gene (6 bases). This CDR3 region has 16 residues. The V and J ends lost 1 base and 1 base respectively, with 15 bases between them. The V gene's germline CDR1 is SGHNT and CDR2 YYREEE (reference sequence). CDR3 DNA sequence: TGTGCCAGCAGCTTGCAAAGCGGGCCATCTTCCTACGAGCAGTACTTC. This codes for CASSLQSGPSSYEQYF.

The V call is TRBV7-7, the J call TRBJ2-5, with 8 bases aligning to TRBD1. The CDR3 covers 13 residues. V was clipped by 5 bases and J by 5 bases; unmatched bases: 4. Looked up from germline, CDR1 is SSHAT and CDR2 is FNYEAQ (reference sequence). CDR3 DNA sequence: TGTGCCAGCAGCCAAGACAGGGGCGAGACCCAGTACTTC. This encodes CASSQDRGETQYF.

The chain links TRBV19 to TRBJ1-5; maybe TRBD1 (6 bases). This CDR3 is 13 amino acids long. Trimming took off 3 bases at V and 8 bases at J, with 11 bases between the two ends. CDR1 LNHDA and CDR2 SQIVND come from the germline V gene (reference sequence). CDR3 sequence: CASSMGGAEPQHF. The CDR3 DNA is TGTGCCAGTAGTATGGGGGGGGCAGAGCCCCAGCATTTT.

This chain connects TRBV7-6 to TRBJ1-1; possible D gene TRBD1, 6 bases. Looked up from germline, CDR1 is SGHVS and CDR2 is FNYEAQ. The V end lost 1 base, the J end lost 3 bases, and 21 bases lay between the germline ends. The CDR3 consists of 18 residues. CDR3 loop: CASSLGVRPGVIDTEAFF. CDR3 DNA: TGTGCCAGCAGCTTAGGGGTTCGGCCAGGGGTGATCGACACTGAAGCTTTCTTT.

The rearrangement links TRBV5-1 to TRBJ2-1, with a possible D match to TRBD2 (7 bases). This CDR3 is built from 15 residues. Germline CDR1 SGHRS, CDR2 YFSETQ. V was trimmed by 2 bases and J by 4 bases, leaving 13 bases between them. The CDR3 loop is CASSFDGGPYNEQFF. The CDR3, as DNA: TGCGCCAGCAGCTTTGACGGGGGGCCTTACAATGAGCAGTTCTTC.

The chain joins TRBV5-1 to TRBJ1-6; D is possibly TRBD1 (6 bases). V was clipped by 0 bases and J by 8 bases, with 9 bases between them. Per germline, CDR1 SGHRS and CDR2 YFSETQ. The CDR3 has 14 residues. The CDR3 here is CASSLDRVYSPLHF. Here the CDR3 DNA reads TGCGCCAGCAGCTTGGACAGGGTCTATTCACCCCTCCACTTT.

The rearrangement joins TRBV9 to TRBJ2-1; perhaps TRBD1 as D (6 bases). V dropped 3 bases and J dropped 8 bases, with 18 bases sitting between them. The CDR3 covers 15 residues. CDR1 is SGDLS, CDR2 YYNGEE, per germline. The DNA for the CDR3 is TGTGCCAGCAGCGCATCCGGGACATTTCTCGATGAGCAGTTCTTC. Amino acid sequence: CASSASGTFLDEQFF.

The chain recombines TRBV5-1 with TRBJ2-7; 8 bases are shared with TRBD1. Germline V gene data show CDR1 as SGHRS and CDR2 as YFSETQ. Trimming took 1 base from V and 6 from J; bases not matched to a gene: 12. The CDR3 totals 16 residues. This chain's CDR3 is CASSLRVGTGRGEQYF. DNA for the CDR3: TGCGCCAGCAGCTTGAGGGTCGGGACAGGTAGGGGCGAGCAGTACTTC. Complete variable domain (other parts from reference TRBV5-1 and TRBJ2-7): KAGVTQTPRYLIKTRGQQVTLSCSPISGHRSVSWYQQTPGQGLQFLFEYFSETQRNKGNFPGRFSGRQFSNSRSEMNVSTLELGDSALYLCASSLRVGTGRGEQYFGPGTRLTVT.

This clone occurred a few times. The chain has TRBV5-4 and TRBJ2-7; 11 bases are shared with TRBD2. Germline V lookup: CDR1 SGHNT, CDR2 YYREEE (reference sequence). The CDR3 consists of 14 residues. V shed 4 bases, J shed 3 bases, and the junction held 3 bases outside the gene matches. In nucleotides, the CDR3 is TGTGCCAGCAGCACTAGCGGGAGCTTCTACGAGCAGTACTTC. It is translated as CASSTSGSFYEQYF.

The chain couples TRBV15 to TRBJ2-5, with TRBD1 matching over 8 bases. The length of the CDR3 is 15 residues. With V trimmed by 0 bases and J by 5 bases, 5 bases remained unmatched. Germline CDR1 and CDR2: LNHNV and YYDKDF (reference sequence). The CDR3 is CATSRDPTGGETQYF. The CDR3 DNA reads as TGTGCCACCAGCAGAGATCCCACAGGGGGTGAGACCCAGTACTTC.

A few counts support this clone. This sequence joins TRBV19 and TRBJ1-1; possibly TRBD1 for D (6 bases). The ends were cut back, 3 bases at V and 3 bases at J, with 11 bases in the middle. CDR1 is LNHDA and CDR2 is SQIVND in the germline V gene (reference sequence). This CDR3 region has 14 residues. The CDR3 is CASSIPDSYTEAFF. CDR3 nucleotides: TGTGCCAGTAGTATCCCGGACAGTTACACTGAAGCTTTCTTT.

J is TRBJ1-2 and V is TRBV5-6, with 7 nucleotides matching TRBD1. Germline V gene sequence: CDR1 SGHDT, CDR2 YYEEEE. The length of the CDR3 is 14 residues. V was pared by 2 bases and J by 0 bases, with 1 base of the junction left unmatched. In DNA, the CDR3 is TGTGCCAGCAGCTTCGGACAGGCTAACTATGGCTACACCTTC. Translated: CASSFGQANYGYTF.

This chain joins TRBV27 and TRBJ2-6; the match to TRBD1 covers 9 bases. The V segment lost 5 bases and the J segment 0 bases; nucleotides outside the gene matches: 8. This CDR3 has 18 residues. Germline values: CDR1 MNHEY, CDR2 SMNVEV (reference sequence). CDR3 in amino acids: CASSRDRAPSSGANVLTF. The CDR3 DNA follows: TGTGCCAGCAGTCGGGACAGGGCCCCGAGCTCTGGGGCCAACGTCCTGACTTTC.

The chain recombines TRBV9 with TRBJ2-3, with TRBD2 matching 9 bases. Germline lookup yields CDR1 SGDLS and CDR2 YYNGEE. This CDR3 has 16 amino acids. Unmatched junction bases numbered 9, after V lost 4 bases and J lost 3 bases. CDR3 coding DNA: TGTGCCAGCAGCCCCCCGGGACTAGCTTGGACAGATACGCAGTATTTT. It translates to CASSPPGLAWTDTQYF.

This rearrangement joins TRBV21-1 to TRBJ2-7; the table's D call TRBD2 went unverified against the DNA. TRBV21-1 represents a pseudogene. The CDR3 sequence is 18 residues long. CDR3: CASSKEVGLAGGPNEQYF. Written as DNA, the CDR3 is TGTGCCAGCAGCAAAGAGGTGGGACTAGCGGGAGGGCCTAACGAGCAGTACTTC.

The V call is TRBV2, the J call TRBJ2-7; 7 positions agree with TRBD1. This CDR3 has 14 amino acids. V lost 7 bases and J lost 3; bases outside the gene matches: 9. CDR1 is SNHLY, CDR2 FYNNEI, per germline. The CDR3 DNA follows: TGTGCCAGCACTCGGGACAGCTTGATCTACGAGCAGTACTTC. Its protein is CASTRDSLIYEQYF.

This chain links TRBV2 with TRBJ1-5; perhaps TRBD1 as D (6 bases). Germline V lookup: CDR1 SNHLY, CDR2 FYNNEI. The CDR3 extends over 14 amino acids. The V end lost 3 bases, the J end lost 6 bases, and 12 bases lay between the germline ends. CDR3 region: CASSDTGRGQPQHF. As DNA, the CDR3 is TGTGCCAGCAGTGACACAGGGCGAGGTCAGCCCCAGCATTTT.

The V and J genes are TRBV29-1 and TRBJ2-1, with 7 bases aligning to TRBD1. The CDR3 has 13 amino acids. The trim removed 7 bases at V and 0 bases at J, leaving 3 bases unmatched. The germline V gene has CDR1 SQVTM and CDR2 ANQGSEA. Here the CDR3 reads CSARDSSYNEQFF. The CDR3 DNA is TGCAGCGCCAGGGACAGCTCCTACAATGAGCAGTTCTTC.

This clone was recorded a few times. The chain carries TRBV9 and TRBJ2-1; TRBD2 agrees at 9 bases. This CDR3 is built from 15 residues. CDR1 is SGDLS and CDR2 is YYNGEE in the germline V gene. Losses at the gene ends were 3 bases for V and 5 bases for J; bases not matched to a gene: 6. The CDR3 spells CASSEALAGNNEQFF. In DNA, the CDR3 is TGTGCCAGCAGCGAGGCCCTAGCGGGAAACAATGAGCAGTTCTTC. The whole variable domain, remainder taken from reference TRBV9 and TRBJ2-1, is DSGVTQTPKHLITATGQRVTLRCSPRSGDLSVYWYQQSLDQGLQFLIQYYNGEERAKGNILERFSAQQFPDLHSELNLSSLELGDSALYFCASSEALAGNNEQFFGPGTRLTVL.

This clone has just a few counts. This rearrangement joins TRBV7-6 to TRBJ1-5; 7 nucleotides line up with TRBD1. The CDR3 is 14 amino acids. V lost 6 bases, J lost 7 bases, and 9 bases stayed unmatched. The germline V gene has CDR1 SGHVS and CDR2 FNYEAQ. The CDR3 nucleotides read TGTGCCAGCAGAGGACAGGTCACCGAACAGCCCCAGCATTTT. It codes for CASRGQVTEQPQHF.

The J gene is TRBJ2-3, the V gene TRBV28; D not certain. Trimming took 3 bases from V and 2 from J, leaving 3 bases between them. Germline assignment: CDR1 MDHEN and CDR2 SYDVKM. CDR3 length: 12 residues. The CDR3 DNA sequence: TGTGCCAGCAGTTTCCTCACAGATACGCAGTATTTT. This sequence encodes CASSFLTDTQYF.

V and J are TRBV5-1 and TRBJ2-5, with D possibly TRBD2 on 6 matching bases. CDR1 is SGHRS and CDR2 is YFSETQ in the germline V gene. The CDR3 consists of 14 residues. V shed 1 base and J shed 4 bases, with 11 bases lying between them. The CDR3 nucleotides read TGCGCCAGCAGCTTGACTAGCCTTTTAGAGACCCAGTACTTC. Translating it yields CASSLTSLLETQYF.

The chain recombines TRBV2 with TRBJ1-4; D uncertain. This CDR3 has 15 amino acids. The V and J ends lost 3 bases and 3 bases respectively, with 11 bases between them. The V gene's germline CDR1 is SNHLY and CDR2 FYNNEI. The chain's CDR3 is CASSDSGSPNEKLFF. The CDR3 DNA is TGTGCCAGCAGTGATTCAGGTTCCCCTAATGAAAAACTGTTTTTT.

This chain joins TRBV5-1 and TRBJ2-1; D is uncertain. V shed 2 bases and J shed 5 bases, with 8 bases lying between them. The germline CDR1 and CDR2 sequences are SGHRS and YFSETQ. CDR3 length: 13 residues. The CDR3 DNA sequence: TGCGCCAGCAGCTTTTGGCAGAACAATGAGCAGTTCTTC. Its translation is CASSFWQNNEQFF.

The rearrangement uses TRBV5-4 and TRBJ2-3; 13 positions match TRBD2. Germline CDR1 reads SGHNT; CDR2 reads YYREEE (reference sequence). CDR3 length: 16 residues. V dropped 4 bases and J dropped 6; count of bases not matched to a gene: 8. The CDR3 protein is CASSIGTSGELDTQYF. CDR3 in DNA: TGTGCCAGCAGCATAGGGACTAGCGGGGAGTTGGATACGCAGTATTTT.

The DNA for the CDR3 is TGTGCCAGCAGCTTATCGGGGACAACCTACGAGCAGTACTTC. This codes for CASSLSGTTYEQYF. The chain links TRBV11-2 to TRBJ2-7, with a possible D match to TRBD1 (6 bases). The CDR3 loop spans 14 amino acids. Between the trimmed V and J ends, which lost 2 bases and 2 bases, there was a span of 10 bases. The germline CDR1 and CDR2 sequences are SGHAT and FQNNGV.

The CDR3 DNA reads TGCGCCAGCAGCCTAGGGACACCTTCCACCGGGGAGCTGTTTTTT. Amino acid sequence: CASSLGTPSTGELFF. The chain links TRBV5-1 to TRBJ2-2, with D maybe TRBD1 (6 bases). The CDR3 totals 15 residues. Germline-derived CDR1 and CDR2 are SGHRS and YFSETQ. Trimming left V 4 bases short and J 4 bases short, with 14 bases between.

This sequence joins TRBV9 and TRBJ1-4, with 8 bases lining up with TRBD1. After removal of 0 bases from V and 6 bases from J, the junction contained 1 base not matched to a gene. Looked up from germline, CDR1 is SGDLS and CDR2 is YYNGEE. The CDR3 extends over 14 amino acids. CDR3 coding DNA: TGTGCCAGCAGCGTAGCACAGGGGGATGAAAAACTGTTTTTT. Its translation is CASSVAQGDEKLFF.